The TCR beta chain described here comes from a study of cytomegalovirus exposure and HLA in healthy donors. Broader study findings: Researchers counted around 170 TCR beta chains as cytomegalovirus-associated. There were a few CMV-associated chains whose specificity for CMV antigens was confirmed in vitro.

The CDR3 consists of 16 residues. The germline V gene has CDR1 MNHNS and CDR2 SASEGT. With 4 bases removed from V and 5 bases from J, the gap between germline ends came to 21 bases. Of note for this clone: Its antigen is not known.

The data were produced by immunoSEQ multiplex PCR, yet TCRdb's version contains in-frame clones alone and is incomplete. The sample carries nearly 110,000 clones, about 88% recorded once. The receptor was isolated from a woman aged 18-29 years in good health and CMV-seropositive. Sequences were obtained from PBMCs. V is TRBV6-1 and J is TRBJ2-7; maybe TRBD1 (6 bases). The CDR3 is CASSGENRVTYHEQYF. Written as DNA, the CDR3 is TGTGCCAGCAGTGGGGAAAACAGGGTTACTTACCACGAGCAGTACTTC.